The rows below give T cell receptor beta chains drawn from one sample of a study of vaccination effects on CD4 cells after COVID-19. No antigens are known for them. Libraries were prepared by immunoSEQ multiplex PCR; TCRdb keeps only in-frame clonotypes and omits some of them. The sample consists of about 27,000 clones, 72% of them appearing once. Sequenced here: CD4+ T cells from PBMCs cultured with SARS-CoV-2 spike peptides, sampled before COVID-19 vaccination. These receptors were taken from a human donor who received a COVID-19 vaccine. Each CDR3 is given with its conserved first and last residue. D genes are given only for firm matches.

V gene,D gene,CDR3 protein
TRBV18,.,CASSPGREAFF
TRBV4-2,.,CASSARPGGYTF
TRBV27,.,CASSIGSWDEAFF
TRBV7-8,.,CASSLAGGVGRYEQYF
TRBV4-1,.,CASSQYTRGMVATNEKLFF
TRBV30,.,CAWIMGGKSYEQYF
TRBV10-3,TRBD1,CAIIPGQGAYEQYF
TRBV28,TRBD1,CASSFPTGANYGYTF
TRBV5-4,.,CASSLEWGRSYEQYF
TRBV6-5,TRBD2,CASRRGAGVYEQYF
TRBV19,TRBD2,CASGGTSGVQFF
TRBV25-1,.,CASSEVQGSSYEQYF
TRBV7-9,TRBD2,CASSQRLAGSNSYNEQFF
TRBV11-2,.,CASSFSRDTQYF
TRBV9,.,CACWGNLTYEQYF
TRBV15,TRBD1,CATSWDRVNNEQFF
TRBV10-1,TRBD2,CASSEASGGAGSYNEQFF
TRBV25-1,.,CASMRRPNHNSPLHF
TRBV3-1/TRBV3-2,.,CASSQGAGGNQPQHF
TRBV7-2,.,CASSLYGRTYQPQHF
TRBV25-1,.,CASSAGTANTGELFF
TRBV4-1,TRBD2,CASSQVAGLLYEQYF
TRBV9,.,CASSLRSANTGELFF
TRBV30,.,CAWSVGRVYEQYF
TRBV10-3,TRBD2,CATRTLLAGGSNEQFF
TRBV7-9,.,CASSLESAEEFF
TRBV19,.,CASSRVYGMSSGNTIYF
TRBV7-8,TRBD1,CASSYPRDRSYEQYF
TRBV27,.,CASSLFRVSTDTQYF